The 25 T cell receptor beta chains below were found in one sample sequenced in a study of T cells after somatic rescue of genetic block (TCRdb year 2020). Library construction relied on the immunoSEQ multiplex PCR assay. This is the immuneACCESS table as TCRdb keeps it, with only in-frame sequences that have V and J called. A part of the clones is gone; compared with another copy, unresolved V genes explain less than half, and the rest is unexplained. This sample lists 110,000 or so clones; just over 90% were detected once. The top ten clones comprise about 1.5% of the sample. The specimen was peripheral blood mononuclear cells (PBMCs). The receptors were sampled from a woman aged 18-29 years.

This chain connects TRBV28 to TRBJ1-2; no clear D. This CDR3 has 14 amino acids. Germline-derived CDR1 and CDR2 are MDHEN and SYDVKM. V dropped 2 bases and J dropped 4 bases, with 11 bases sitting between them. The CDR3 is CASSLNLAIYGYTF. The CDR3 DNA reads TGTGCCAGCAGTTTAAATTTGGCCATCTATGGCTACACCTTC.

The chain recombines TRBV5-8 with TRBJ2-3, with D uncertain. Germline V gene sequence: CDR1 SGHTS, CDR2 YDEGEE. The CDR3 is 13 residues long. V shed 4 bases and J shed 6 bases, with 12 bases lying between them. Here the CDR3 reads CASSLDTGDTQYF. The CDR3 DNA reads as TGTGCCAGCAGCCTGGATACCGGGGATACGCAGTATTTT.

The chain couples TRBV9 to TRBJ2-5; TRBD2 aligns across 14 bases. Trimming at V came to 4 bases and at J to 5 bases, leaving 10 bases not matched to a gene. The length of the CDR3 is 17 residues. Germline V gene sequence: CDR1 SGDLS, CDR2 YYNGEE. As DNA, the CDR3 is TGTGCCAGCAGCTCTGGGACTAGCGGGGGCTCAAGGGAGACCCAGTACTTC. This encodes CASSSGTSGGSRETQYF.

CDR3 nucleotide sequence: TGTGCCAGCAGCTTTGGGGGAAAGGGAGGCTACACCTTC. Translated, it gives CASSFGGKGGYTF. The gene calls are TRBV7-9 and TRBJ1-2; D may be TRBD1 (5 bases). CDR1 SEHNR and CDR2 FQNEAQ come from the germline V gene (reference sequence). This CDR3 comprises 13 residues. V gave up 3 bases and J gave up 8 bases, with 13 bases separating them.

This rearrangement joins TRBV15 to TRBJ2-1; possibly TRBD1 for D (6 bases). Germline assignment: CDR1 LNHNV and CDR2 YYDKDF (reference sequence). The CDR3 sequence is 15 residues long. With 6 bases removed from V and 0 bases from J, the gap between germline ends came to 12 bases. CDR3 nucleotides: TGTGCCACCAGGAGGGACACGGCCTCCTACAATGAGCAGTTCTTC. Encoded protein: CATRRDTASYNEQFF. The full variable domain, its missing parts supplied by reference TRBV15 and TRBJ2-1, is DAMVIQNPRYQVTQFGKPVTLSCSQTLNHNVMYWYQQKSSQAPKLLFHYYDKDFNNEADTPDNFQSRRPNTSFCFLDIRSPGLGDTAMYLCATRRDTASYNEQFFGPGTRLTVL.

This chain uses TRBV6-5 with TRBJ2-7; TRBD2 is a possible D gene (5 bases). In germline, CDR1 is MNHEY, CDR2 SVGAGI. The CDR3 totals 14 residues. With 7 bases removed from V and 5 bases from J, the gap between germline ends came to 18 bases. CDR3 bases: TGTGCCAGCACGAGCGGACCCAACTCGAACGAGCAGTACTTC. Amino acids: CASTSGPNSNEQYF.

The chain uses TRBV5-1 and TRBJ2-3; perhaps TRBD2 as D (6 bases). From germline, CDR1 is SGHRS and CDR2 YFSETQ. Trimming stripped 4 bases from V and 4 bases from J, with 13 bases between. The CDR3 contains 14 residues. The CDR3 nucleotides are TGCGCCAGCAGCCTCTCCGGGGGTGCAGATACGCAGTATTTT. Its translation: CASSLSGGADTQYF.

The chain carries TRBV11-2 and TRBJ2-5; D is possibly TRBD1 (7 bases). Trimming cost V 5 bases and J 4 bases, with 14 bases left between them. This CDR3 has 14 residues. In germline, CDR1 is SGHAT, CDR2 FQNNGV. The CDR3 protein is CASSLQGGGETQYF. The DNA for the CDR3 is TGTGCCAGCAGCCTTCAGGGGGGCGGAGAGACCCAGTACTTC.

The chain's CDR3 is CASSYTGVGNYGYTF. In DNA, the CDR3 is TGTGCCAGCAGCTATACCGGCGTAGGGAACTATGGCTACACCTTC. This sequence joins TRBV27 and TRBJ1-2; D ambiguous. This CDR3 is 15 amino acids long. Germline CDR1 MNHEY, CDR2 SMNVEV (reference sequence). The V gene lost 6 bases and the J gene lost 2 bases, with 16 bases spanning the gap.

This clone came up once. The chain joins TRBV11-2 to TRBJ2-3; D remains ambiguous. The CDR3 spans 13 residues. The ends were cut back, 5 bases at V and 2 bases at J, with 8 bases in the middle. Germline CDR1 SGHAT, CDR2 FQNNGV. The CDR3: CASSGTTTDTQYF. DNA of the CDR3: TGTGCCAGCAGCGGTACGACCACAGATACGCAGTATTTT.

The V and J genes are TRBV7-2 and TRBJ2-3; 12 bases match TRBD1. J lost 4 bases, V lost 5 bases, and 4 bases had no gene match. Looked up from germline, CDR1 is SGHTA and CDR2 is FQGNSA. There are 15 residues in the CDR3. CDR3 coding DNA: TGTGCCAGCAGCGTAGGGACAGGGGGCGCAGATACGCAGTATTTT. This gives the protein CASSVGTGGADTQYF.

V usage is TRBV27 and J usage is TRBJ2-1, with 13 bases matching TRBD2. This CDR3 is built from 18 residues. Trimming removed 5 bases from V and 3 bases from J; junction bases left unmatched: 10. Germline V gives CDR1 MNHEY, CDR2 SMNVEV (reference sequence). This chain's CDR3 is CASSLGTSGDAFYNEQFF. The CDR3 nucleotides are TGTGCCAGCAGTCTAGGGACTAGCGGGGACGCTTTCTACAATGAGCAGTTCTTC.

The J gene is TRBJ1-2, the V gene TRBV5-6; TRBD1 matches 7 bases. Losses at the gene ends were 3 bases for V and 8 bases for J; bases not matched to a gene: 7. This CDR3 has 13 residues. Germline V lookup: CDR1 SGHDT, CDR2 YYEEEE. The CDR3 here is CASSSTGFRGYTF. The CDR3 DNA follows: TGTGCCAGCAGCTCGACAGGGTTCAGGGGCTACACCTTC.

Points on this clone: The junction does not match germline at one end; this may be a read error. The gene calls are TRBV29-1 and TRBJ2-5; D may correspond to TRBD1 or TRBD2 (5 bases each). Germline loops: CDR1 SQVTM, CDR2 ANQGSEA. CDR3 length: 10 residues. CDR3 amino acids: CSAEREQANF. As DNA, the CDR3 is TGCAGCGCTGAGAGGGAACAGGCGAACTTC.

CDR3 DNA: TGTGCCAGCAGGGGGACAGTATCCCGCTCCTATAATTCACCCCTCCACTTT. Translation gives CASRGTVSRSYNSPLHF. The chain links TRBV2 to TRBJ1-6, with 7 positions matching TRBD1. This CDR3 contains 17 residues. V was pared by 6 bases and J by 0 bases, with 8 bases of the junction left unmatched. CDR1 and CDR2 (germline): SNHLY, FYNNEI.

Here the CDR3 DNA reads TGTGCCAGCAGCCTTCCCGGACTAGCGGGAAACACCGGGGAGCTGTTTTTT. Translating gives CASSLPGLAGNTGELFF. The V call is TRBV7-8, the J call TRBJ2-2, with 12 bases that match TRBD2. J was trimmed by 2 bases and V by 5 bases; bases with no gene match: 6. CDR3 length: 17 amino acids. Germline loops: CDR1 SGHVS, CDR2 FQNEAQ.

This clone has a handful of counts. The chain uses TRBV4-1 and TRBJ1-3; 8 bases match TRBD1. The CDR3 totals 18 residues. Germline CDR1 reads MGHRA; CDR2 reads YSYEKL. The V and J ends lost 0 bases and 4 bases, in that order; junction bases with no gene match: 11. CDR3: CASSQDGGTGFTGNTIYF. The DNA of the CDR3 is TGCGCCAGCAGCCAAGATGGTGGGACAGGATTTACGGGAAACACCATATATTTT.

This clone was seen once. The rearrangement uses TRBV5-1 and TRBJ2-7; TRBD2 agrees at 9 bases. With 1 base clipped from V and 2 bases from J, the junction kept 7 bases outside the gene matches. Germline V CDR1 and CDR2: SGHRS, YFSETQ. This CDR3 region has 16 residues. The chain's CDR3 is CASSLPLAGSTYEQYF. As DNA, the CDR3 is TGCGCCAGCAGCTTGCCCCTAGCGGGGAGCACCTACGAGCAGTACTTC.

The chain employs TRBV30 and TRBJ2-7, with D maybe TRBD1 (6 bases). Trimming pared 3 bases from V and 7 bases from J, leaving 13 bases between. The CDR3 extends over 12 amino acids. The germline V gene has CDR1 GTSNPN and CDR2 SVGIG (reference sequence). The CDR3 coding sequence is TGTGCCTGGAGCAACAGGGTCGGGGAGCAGTACTTC. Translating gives CAWSNRVGEQYF. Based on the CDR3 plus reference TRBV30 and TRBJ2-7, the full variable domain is SQTIHQWPATLVQPVGSPLSLECTVEGTSNPNLYWYRQAAGRGLQLLFYSVGIGQISSEVPQNLSASRPQDRQFILSSKKLLLSDSGFYLCAWSNRVGEQYFGPGTRLTVT.

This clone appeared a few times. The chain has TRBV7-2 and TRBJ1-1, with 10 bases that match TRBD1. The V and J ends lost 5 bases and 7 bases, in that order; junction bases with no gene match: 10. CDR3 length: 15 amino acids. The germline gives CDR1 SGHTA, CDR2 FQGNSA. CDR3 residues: CASSRRQGAFSEAFF. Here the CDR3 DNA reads TGTGCCAGCAGCCGACGACAGGGGGCATTCAGTGAAGCTTTCTTT.

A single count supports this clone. The CDR3: CASRTGGLKNIQYF. In nucleotides, the CDR3 is TGTGCCAGCCGCACGGGGGGCTTAAAAAACATTCAGTACTTC. The chain has TRBV28 and TRBJ2-4, with D possibly being TRBD2 (7 bases). Trimming pared 8 bases from V and 4 bases from J, leaving 15 bases between. The CDR3 spans 14 residues. Per germline, CDR1 MDHEN and CDR2 SYDVKM.

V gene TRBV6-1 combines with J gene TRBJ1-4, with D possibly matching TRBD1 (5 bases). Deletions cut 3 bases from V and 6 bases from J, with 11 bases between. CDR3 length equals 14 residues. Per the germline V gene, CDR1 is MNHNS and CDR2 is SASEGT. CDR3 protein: CASSDGGRDEKLFF. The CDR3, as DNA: TGTGCCAGCAGTGACGGGGGGAGGGATGAAAAACTGTTTTTT.

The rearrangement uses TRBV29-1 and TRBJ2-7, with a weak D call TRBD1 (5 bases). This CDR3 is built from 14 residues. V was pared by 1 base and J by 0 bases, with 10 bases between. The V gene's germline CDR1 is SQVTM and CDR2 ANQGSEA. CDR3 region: CSVEGQYPSYEQYF. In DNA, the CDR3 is TGCAGCGTTGAAGGACAGTACCCCTCCTACGAGCAGTACTTC.

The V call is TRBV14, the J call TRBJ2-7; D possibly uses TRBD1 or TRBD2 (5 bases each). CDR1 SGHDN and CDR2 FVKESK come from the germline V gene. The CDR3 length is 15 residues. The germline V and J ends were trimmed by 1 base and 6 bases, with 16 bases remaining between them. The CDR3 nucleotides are TGTGCCAGCAGCCAAGGGGGACCCCCCTTTGGCGAGCAGTACTTC. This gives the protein CASSQGGPPFGEQYF.

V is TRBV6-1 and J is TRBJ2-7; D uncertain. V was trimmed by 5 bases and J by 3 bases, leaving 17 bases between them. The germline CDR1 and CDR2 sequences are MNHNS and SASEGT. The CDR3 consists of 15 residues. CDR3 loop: CASSPPGTPNYEQYF. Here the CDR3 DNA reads TGTGCCAGCAGTCCGCCGGGCACCCCAAACTACGAGCAGTACTTC.